This T cell receptor (beta chain) was identified in a study of T-cell memory formation after mild COVID-19. This clonotype has more than one count but fewer than ten. This CDR3 spans 15 amino acids. Between the trimmed V and J ends, which lost 3 bases and 8 bases, there was a span of 17 bases. CDR1 is LNHDA, CDR2 SQIVND, per germline (reference sequence). TCRdb re-analysed the 5' RACE reads in MiXCR, keeping a single row per CDR3 protein. This repertoire shows some 350,000 distinct CDR3 sequences, more than 15% found once; its top ten account for around 22%. The TCR comes from a man aged 18 to 30 who had mild COVID-19 (a few samples of this study predate the infection). Cell type and time point are not known. J is TRBJ2-1 and V is TRBV19, with D possibly called TRBD1 or TRBD2 (6 bases each). Sample: PBMCs or a T cell subset sorted from them (not recorded which). The CDR3 spells CASSISGAPWDEQFF. CDR3 DNA: TGTGCCAGTAGTATTTCGGGGGCTCCTTGGGATGAGCAGTTCTTC.